This TCR beta chain was retrieved from a study of T cell repertoires in cytomegalovirus infection. On the study more broadly: Peptides in the study included HLA-C-restricted and HLA-B-restricted CMV epitopes. CMV infection plus the matching HLA type was flagged by public TCR beta signatures.

This clonotype has just a few counts. Its cognate antigen is unknown. CDR1 and CDR2 (germline): MNHNY, SVGAGI (reference sequence). V lost 5 bases and J 8 bases, leaving 22 bases between the germline ends. The CDR3 contains 16 residues. TCRdb re-called the reads through MiXCR, storing one row per CDR3 protein. Among more than 85,000 distinct CDR3 sequences listed, around 30% were seen once. The sample in question was CD8+ T cells from cultured PBMCs, obtained from culture after CMV antigen stimulation. The sequence was collected from a human donor in good health (CMV status not recorded). Some clones in this sample may be carry-over from other donors' samples. This rearrangement joins TRBV6-6 to TRBJ2-1, with a tentative D call TRBD1 (5 bases). The CDR3 reads CASSDRQFKGLDEQFF. The CDR3 DNA follows: TGTGCCAGCAGTGATCGACAGTTTAAAGGGTTAGATGAGCAGTTCTTC.